This T cell receptor beta chain was documented in a study of cytomegalovirus exposure and HLA in healthy donors (dated by TCRdb to between 2016 and 2019). Regarding the research as a whole: An earlier analysis of some 600 of the donors reported under 300 Gb of sequence data and 117 million unique TCR beta sequences obtained from around 190 million T cells. An early release that covered around 590 HLA-typed donors contained 250 to 350 gigabases of sequencing data and around 85 million unique TCR sequences. Of the roughly 410 genotyped donors, more than 75% were placed in the genetic ancestry cluster associated with self-reported Caucasian donors. The study aimed to test whether cataloging public T cell receptors could reveal signatures of past pathogen exposure. The study profiled the T cell repertoires of some 610 subjects by immunosequencing and related them to cytomegalovirus serostatus. Along with the approximately 700-subject first cohort, a separate validation cohort of approximately 110 different subjects was used. The study combined high-throughput TCR immunosequencing, statistical association of individual TCRs with disease status, and machine learning to predict cytomegalovirus infection status. In a later analysis, previously published TCR beta repertoires from several hundred donors were re-analyzed and high-resolution HLA genotyping was added so that TCR occurrence patterns could be studied. Rather than drawing on any new phenotypic data, the later analysis identified candidate immune exposures from TCR beta sequences and the way those sequences occurred across donors. To decide whether each TCR beta V gene segment behaved as functional or pseudogenic, an earlier analysis of 587 of the donors relied on high-throughput TCR beta sequencing. Donor age, sex, ethnicity and CMV serostatus were compiled alongside the repertoire data. Genome-wide SNP genotypes for about 65% of the roughly 670 donors were used in a later genetic analysis, which treated that subset as a discovery cohort. Every repertoire in the discovery cohort had been generated on one and the same sequencing platform. HLA typing covered class I and class II loci at four-digit resolution. Typing coverage varied by locus: 629-630 donors for A, B, C, DRB1 and DQB1; under 550 for DQA1; about 570 for DPA1; 450 to 480 for DPB1. Four or five DR-DQ haplotypes were handled as single units for association and clustering because linkage in the cohort was strong. Among several hundred genotyped donors of the cohort, an average of around 250,000 unique TCR beta nucleotide sequences was sequenced per donor, of which about 19% were non-productive. The research as a whole found: Assigning TCR associations to individual alleles was difficult when HLA alleles, especially DR and DQ, strongly co-occurred. The cohort was sequenced for TCR beta chains only, and without alpha or paired-chain data the features that could be detected were limited. Compared with the approximately 700-donor mean, donors in an Asian-associated ancestry cluster had fewer N-insertions in productive TCRs, according to a later genetic analysis. A further reported finding was that TCR beta sequences accurately predicted the HLA-A and HLA-B alleles for most subjects in the first cohort. An association between a missense DCLRE1C variant and V-gene and J-gene trimming of TCR beta chains was found in a later genetic analysis and replicated in an independent cohort. In a later analysis, several top co-occurrence clusters were reported to appear linked to parvovirus B19, influenza, CMV and Epstein-Barr virus. A later analysis found that TCR association rates varied across HLA loci, with DRB1 alleles showing the most associated TCRs and HLA-C alleles the fewest. About 17 rarely observed V segments, including chromosome 9 orphons, were excluded from the earlier analysis of several hundred of the donors because counts were too low. The classifier was reported to diagnose cytomegalovirus status with high specificity and sensitivity in both the original and validation cohorts. In an earlier analysis of approximately 590 of the donors, most TCR beta V segments appeared in productive rearrangements about 87% or about 30% of the time, broadly matching IMGT annotations. The study gave a list of under 200 TCR beta chains associated with cytomegalovirus. It was suggested by the authors that the approach could potentially be generalized to other disease states and immunological phenotypes. HLA typing was unavailable for some donors at each locus, so association tests used only the typed subset. Roughly uniform sequencing depth across donors was assumed in presence/absence analyses, although this assumption may not hold. The sequencing pipeline was judged likely to have produced a cluster of highly shared sequence variants as a technical artifact. Some IMGT-functional V segments, including TRBV6-2 and TRBV6-3, could not be told apart with the 87-base-pair reads, so those segments were excluded. A few of the identified cytomegalovirus-associated TCR beta chains were confirmed in vitro to be specific for cytomegalovirus antigens. At a false discovery rate of 0.05, a later analysis linked under 20,000 TCR beta sequences to specific HLA alleles. Most TCR sequences were observed very rarely across donors, whereas some public TCRs were present in many individuals. Linkage disequilibrium might explain the correlated functional status among segregating V segments, but an unknown experimental factor could not be ruled out. Immune exposure information for the cohort was limited to CMV serostatus. In a later analysis, most CMV-associated TCR beta chains were found to appear HLA-restricted, with HLA associations seemingly driven largely by CMV exposure. In a later analysis, HLA-associated TCR beta chains were found to be more clonally expanded and to have lower generation probabilities than equally common non-associated chains.

The cohort was made up of about 610 healthy bone marrow donors. All cohort members were sampled while nominally healthy, although unrecorded immune exposures were likely present. The donor was CMV seronegative and was included in the group of about 400 seronegative cohort members. A peripheral blood sample was provided by each donor, and peripheral blood mononuclear cells were used for TCR beta sequencing. The Qiagen DNeasy Blood Extraction Kit was used to extract genomic DNA from the blood cell samples. Its CDR3 holds 15 amino acids, cysteine through phenylalanine. Only CDR3 DNA remains: 45 bases, in frame from the first base. The germline V gene (reference sequence) yields LNHDA for CDR1 and SQIVND for CDR2. Germline trimming: 4 bases from V, 4 bases from J; junction bases outside gene matches: 5. Library preparation was by the immunoSEQ multiplex PCR assay. The multiplex PCR relied on a mix of 60 forward primers for TCR Vbeta segments and 13 reverse primers for TCR Jbeta segments. The CDR3 region of rearranged TCR beta genes was amplified from genomic DNA with a multiplex PCR assay. Amplified TCR beta libraries were sequenced as 87-base-pair reads on the Illumina HiSeq System. Under the source paper's analysis protocol: A later analysis tallied tens of millions of unique TCR beta chains across the approximately 670 repertoires, and about 12 million of those chains were shared by two or more donors. Raw reads were error-corrected and collapsed into unique sequences with a nearest-neighbor algorithm that merged closely related sequences to remove PCR and sequencing errors. To assign V, D and J gene segments, CDR3 sequences were aligned to IMGT reference sequences. For a sequence to be retained, a match of at least six nucleotides was required to both a V gene segment and a J gene segment. Rearrangements were classified as productive when the CDR3 lacked stop codons and remained in frame with V and J, and all other rearrangements were classified as non-productive. CDR3 was defined by IMGT convention, running from the second conserved V-encoded cysteine to the conserved J-encoded phenylalanine. Sequences without an unambiguous match to a single V gene segment were excluded from the earlier analysis of 587 of the donors. An earlier analysis of 587 of the donors called V segments functional above 56.7% productive rearrangements and segregating when the between-donor standard deviation exceeded 5%. To diagnose cytomegalovirus status from the catalog of TCR beta chain sequences, a statistical classification framework was built. A later analysis assigned V and J genes by comparing TCR nucleotide sequences with IMGT/GENE-DB human TR gene sequences. In a later analysis, CDR3 sequences and most-parsimonious VDJ recombination scenarios were assigned using the TCRdist pipeline. A later analysis defined each TCR beta chain by its CDR3 amino acid sequence plus V-gene family, and excluded reads lacking a unique V-gene family. In a later analysis, approximately 640 highly shared, low-generation-probability nucleotide sequences were removed to address suspected cross-contamination and a sequencing artifact. In a later analysis, a clonal expansion index for each public chain was calculated from normalized within-repertoire ranks of inferred template counts. A later analysis computed generation probabilities with a VDJ recombination model fitted to out-of-frame rearrangements, and checked the results against IGoR. Hypergeometric tests were used in a later analysis to score TCR-TCR, TCR-HLA and TCR-CMV co-occurrence, with a repertoire-size bias correction applied to the TCR pairs. To estimate false discovery rates, a later analysis permuted the HLA or CMV assignments 20 times. A later analysis grouped co-occurring TCRs with DBSCAN, adding TCRdist sequence similarity when clustering within HLA-allele-positive subsets. Co-occurrence clustering excluded repertoires with fewer than 30,000 or more than 120,000 public chains, plus five with anomalous nucleotide sharing. In its TCRdb copy, this immuneACCESS table keeps in-frame sequences only and misses some clones. Where compared with another copy, unresolved V genes explain less than half of these, and the others have no known cause. V, J and clone size are those of that table, while D and trimming were read from the DNA. The table kept for this sample lists roughly 43,000 clones. Clones ranked in the top ten supply about 1.2% of the sample.

To note about this clone: Its antigen target is currently unknown.

Sequenced: PBMCs. The chain was built from TRBV19 and TRBJ2-5, with TRBD2 identical over 11 junction bases. This sequence originates from a woman aged 35 to 49 in good health and CMV-seronegative. CDR3 loop: CASSNLAGGPETQYF. The DNA is TGTGCCAGTAGTAACTTAGCGGGAGGGCCAGAGACCCAGTACTTC.